This T cell receptor (beta chain) comes out of a study of Graves' ophthalmopathy and Graves' hyperthyroidism. Study-level findings and limits: Blood also carried most expanded thyroid clonotypes exceeding 0.001 frequency.

Details on this clonotype: Its antigen is still unknown.

RNA transcripts provided the template for amplifying TCR beta CDR3 regions. In the first round, RT-PCR was carried out with HTBI primers, and a multiplex PCR formed the second round. Each CDR3 protein is one row after TCRdb ran MiXCR on the multiplex PCR reads. The profile shows about 550,000 distinct CDR3 sequences, less than 45% of them singletons. The CDR3 runs 18 residues. In germline, CDR1 is SGHTA, CDR2 FQGTGA. The trim removed 2 bases at V and 7 bases at J, leaving 12 bases unmatched. This receptor was identified in an adult man with Graves' hyperthyroidism. This sequence joins TRBV7-3 and TRBJ2-7, with TRBD2 identical over 15 bases. What was sequenced was peripheral blood or thyroid tissue (not recorded which). The CDR3 sequence: CASSLAGLAGGAYNEQYF. CDR3 nucleotides: TGTGCCAGCAGCTTAGCGGGACTAGCGGGGGGCGCTTACAATGAGCAGTACTTC.